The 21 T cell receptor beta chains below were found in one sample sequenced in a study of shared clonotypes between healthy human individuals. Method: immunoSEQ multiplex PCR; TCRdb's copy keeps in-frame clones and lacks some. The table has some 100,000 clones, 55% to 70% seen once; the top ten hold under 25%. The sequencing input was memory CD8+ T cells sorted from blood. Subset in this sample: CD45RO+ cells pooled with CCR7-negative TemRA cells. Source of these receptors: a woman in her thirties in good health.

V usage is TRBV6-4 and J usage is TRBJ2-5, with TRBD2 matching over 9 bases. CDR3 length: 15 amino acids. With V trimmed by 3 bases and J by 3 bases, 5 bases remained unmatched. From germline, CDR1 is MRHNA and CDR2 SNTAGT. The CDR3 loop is CASSEVAGEKETQYF. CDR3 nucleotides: TGTGCCAGCAGTGAAGTAGCGGGGGAAAAAGAGACCCAGTACTTC.

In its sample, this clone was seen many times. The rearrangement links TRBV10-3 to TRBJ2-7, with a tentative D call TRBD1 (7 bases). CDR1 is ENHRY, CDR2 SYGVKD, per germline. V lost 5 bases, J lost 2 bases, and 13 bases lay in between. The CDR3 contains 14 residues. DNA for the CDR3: TGTGCCATCAGTACAGGGGAGGTCCCCTACGAGCAGTACTTC. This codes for CAISTGEVPYEQYF.

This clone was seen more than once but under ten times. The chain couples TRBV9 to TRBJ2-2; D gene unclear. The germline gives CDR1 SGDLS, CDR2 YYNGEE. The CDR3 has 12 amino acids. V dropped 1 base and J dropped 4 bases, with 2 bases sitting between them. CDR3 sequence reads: CASSVFTGELFF. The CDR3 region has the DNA TGTGCCAGCAGCGTATTCACCGGGGAGCTGTTTTTT.

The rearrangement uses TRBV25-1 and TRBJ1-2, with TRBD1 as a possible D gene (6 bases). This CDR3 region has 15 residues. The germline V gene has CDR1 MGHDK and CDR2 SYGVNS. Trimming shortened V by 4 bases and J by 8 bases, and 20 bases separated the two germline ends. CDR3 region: CASSAAPQWDTGYTF. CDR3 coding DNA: TGTGCCAGCAGTGCTGCCCCACAATGGGACACGGGCTACACCTTC.

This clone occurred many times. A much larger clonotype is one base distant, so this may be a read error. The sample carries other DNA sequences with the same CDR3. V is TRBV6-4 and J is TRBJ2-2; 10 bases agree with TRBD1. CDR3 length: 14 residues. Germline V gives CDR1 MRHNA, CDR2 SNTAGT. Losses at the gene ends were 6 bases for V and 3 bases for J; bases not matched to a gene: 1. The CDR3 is CASSGTGDTGELFF. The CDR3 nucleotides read TGTGCCAGCAGCGGGACAGGGGACACCGGGGAGCTGTTTTTT.

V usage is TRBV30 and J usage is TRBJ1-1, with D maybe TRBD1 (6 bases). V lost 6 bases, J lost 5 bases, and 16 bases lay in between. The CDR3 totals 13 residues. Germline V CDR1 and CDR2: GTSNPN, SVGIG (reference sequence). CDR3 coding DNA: TGTGCCTGTACGGGGGGCGGCTTGACTGAAGCTTTCTTT. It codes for CACTGGGLTEAFF.

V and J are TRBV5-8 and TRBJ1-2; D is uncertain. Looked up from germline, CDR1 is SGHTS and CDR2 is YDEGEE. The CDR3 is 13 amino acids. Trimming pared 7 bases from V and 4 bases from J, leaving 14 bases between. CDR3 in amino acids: CASLRRKTYGYTF. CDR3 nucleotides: TGTGCCAGCCTGAGGCGAAAGACCTATGGCTACACCTTC.

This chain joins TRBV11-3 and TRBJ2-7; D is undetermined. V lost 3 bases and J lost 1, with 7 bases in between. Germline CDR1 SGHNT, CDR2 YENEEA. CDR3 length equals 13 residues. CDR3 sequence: CASSFGRSYEQYF. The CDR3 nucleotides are TGTGCCAGCAGCTTCGGCAGATCCTACGAGCAGTACTTC.

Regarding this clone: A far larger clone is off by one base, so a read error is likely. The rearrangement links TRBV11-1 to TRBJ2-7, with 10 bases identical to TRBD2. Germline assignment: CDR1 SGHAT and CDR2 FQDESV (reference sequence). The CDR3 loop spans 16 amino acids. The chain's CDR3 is CASSQGLAVSSYEQYF. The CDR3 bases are TGCGCCAGCAGCCAAGGACTAGCGGTTTCATCCTACGAGCAGTACTTC.

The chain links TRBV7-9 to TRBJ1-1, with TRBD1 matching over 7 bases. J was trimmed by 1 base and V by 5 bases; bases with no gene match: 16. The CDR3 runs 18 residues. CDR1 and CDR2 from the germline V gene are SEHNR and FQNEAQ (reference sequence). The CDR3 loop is CASSRSTGKMFANTEAFF. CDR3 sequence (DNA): TGTGCCAGCAGCCGTTCGACAGGGAAGATGTTCGCGAACACTGAAGCTTTCTTT.

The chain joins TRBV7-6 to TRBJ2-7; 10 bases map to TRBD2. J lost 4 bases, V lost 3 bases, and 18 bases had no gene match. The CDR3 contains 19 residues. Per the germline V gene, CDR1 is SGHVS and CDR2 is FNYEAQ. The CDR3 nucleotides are TGTGCCAGCAGCTTCGGGCAGGGAGCGGGAGGGCCCGGGATTTACGAGCAGTACTTC. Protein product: CASSFGQGAGGPGIYEQYF.

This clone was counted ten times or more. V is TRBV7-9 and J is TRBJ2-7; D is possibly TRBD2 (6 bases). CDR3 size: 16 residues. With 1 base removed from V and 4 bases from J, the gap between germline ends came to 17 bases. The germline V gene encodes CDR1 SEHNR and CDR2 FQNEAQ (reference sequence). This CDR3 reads CASSLGSGRIFYEQYF. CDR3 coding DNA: TGTGCCAGCAGCTTAGGTAGCGGCCGAATATTTTACGAGCAGTACTTC.

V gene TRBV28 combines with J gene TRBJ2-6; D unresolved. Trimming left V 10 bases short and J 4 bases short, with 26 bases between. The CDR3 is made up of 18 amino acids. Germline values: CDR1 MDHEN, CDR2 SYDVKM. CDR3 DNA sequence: TGTGCCACCTTCACAACTCGGACGGGCTCGGGCGGGGCCAACGTCCTGACTTTC. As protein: CATFTTRTGSGGANVLTF.

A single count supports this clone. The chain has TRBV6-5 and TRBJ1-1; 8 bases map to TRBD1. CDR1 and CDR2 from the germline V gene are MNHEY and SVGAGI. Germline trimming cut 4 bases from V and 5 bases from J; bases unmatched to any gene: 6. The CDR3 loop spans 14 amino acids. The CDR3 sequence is CASSFQGALTEAFF. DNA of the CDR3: TGTGCCAGCAGTTTCCAGGGGGCCCTGACTGAAGCTTTCTTT.

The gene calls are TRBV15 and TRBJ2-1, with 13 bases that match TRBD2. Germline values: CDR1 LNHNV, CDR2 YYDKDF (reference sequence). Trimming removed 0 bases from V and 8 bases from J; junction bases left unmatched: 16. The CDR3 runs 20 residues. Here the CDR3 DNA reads TGTGCCACCAGCAGAGAAGCCTCACAAATAACTAGCGGGAGGGCCTATGAGCAGTTCTTC. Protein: CATSREASQITSGRAYEQFF. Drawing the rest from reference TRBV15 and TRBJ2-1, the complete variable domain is DAMVIQNPRYQVTQFGKPVTLSCSQTLNHNVMYWYQQKSSQAPKLLFHYYDKDFNNEADTPDNFQSRRPNTSFCFLDIRSPGLGDTAMYLCATSREASQITSGRAYEQFFGPGTRLTVL.

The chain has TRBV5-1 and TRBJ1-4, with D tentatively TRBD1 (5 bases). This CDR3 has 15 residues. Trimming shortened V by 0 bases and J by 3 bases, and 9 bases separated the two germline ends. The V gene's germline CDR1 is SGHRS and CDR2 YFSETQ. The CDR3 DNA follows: TGCGCCAGCAGCTTGGAAGGGGTGCCTAATGAAAAACTGTTTTTT. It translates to CASSLEGVPNEKLFF. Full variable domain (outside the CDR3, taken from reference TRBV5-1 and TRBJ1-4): KAGVTQTPRYLIKTRGQQVTLSCSPISGHRSVSWYQQTPGQGLQFLFEYFSETQRNKGNFPGRFSGRQFSNSRSEMNVSTLELGDSALYLCASSLEGVPNEKLFFGSGTQLSVL.

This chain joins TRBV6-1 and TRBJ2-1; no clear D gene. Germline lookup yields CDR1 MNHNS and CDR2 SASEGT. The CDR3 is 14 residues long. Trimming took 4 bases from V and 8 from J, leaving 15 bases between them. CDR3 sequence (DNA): TGTGCCAGCAGTGTAGGCCTTTTTCAGGATGAGCAGTTCTTC. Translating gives CASSVGLFQDEQFF.

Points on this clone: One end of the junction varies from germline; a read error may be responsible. CDR3 region: CSANGLAGAIF. The CDR3 region has the DNA TGCAGTGCTAATGGACTAGCGGGGGCTATCTTC. The chain is built from TRBV20-1 and TRBJ2-4; 13 nucleotides align to TRBD2. Germline values: CDR1 DFQATT, CDR2 SNEGSKA (reference sequence). This CDR3 spans 11 amino acids.

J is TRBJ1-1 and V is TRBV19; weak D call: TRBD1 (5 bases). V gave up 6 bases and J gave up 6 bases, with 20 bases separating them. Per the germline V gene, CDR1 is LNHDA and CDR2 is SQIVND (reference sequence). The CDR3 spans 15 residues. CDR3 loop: CASSLAGAGWAEAFF. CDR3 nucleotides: TGTGCCAGTAGCCTGGCTGGGGCAGGGTGGGCTGAAGCTTTCTTT. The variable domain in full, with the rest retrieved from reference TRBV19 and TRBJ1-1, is DGGITQSPKYLFRKEGQNVTLSCEQNLNHDAMYWYRQDPGQGLRLIYYSQIVNDFQKGDIAEGYSVSREKKESFPLTVTSAQKNPTAFYLCASSLAGAGWAEAFFGQGTRLTVV.

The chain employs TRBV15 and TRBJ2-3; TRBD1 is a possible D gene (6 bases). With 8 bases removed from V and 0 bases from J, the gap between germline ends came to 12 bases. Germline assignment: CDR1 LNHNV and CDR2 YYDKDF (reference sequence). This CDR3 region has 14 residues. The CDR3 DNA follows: TGTGCCACCGAACAGGGATCTAGCACAGATACGCAGTATTTT. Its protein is CATEQGSSTDTQYF.

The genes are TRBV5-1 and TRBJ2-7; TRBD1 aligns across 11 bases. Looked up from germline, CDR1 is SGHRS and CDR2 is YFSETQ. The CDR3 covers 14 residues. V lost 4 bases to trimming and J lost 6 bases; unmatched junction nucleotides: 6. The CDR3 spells CASSAGQGDPEQYF. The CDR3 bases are TGCGCCAGCAGCGCGGGACAGGGGGACCCCGAGCAGTACTTC.